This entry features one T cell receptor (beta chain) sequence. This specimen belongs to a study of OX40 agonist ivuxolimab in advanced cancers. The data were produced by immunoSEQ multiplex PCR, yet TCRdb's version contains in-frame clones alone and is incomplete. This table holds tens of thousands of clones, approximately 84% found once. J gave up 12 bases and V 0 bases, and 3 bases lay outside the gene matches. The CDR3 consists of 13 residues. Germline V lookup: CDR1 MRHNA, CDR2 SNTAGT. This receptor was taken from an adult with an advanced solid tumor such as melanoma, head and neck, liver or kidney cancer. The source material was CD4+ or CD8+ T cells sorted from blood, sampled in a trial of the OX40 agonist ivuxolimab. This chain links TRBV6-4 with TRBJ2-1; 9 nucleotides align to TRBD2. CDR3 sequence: CASSDSREGGQFF. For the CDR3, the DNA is TGTGCCAGCAGTGACTCGCGGGAGGGGGGGCAGTTCTTC.